This TCR beta chain was captured in a study of vaccination and CD4 T cells after COVID-19 (dated by TCRdb to between 2021 and 2024). Describing the broader study: Convalescent patients had a positive SARS-CoV-2 result on nasal swab PCR, and of these patients, some ten had mild disease and one had severe disease. Six males and four females were included in the convalescent cohort, with two Hispanic individuals, seven Caucasians, two Asians and one multiracial person represented. Each participant got two doses of either the Pfizer-BioNTech BNT162b2 vaccine (n=8) or the Moderna mRNA-1273 vaccine (n=2). Post-COVID blood samples were collected from convalescent patients a median of approximately 93 days after diagnosis, with a range of about 30 to 161 days. Post-vaccine blood samples were collected a median of 72 days after the second vaccine dose, ranging from roughly 13 to 250 days. For stimulating the cultures, overlapping spike peptide pools were used, derived from SARS-CoV-2 as well as from the common cold coronaviruses HCoV-NL63, HCoV-OC43 and HCoV-229E. As controls, cultures received a CEFX viral epitope pool (the positive control), an HIV-1 Nef peptide pool (the negative control), or no peptide at all. In around 10 COVID-19 convalescent patients and a handful of infection-naive healthy vaccine recipients, researchers compared the spike-specific CD4+ TCR repertoire from before mRNA vaccination with the repertoire from after.

With respect to this clonotype: Which antigen it targets is not known. The record has no base qualities; no much larger clone is one base away.

The CDR3 measures 14 amino acids from cysteine to phenylalanine. The sequence is cut down to CDR3 DNA, 42 bases in frame from base 1. For this chain, trimming is 6 bases at the V end and 2 bases at the J end, and the number of junction bases without a gene match is 6. Library preparation employed PCR. DNA from cultured CD4+ T cells underwent TCR sequencing with the Oncomine TCR Beta short-read assay at the Johns Hopkins FTIC core. The QIAamp micro DNA kit was used to extract genomic DNA from the cultured CD4+ T cells. Oncomine TCR Beta libraries from cultured CD4+ T cells were pooled using unique dual indexes and sequenced on an Illumina iSeq 100. Per the original workflow: Non-productive sequences were removed, and CDR3s that did not start with C, did not end with F or W, or were shorter than 7 amino acids were discarded. The MANAFEST web application was used to identify antigen-specific clonotypes by comparing peptide-stimulated wells against reference wells and other culture wells. For a clone to be called positive, the clone needed an FDR below 0.05, an odds ratio above 5, and a productive frequency above 0.1% in at least two of three replicate wells. Cross-reactive clonotypes were defined as significantly expanded in both SARS-CoV-2 spike wells and at least one common cold coronavirus spike condition. Levenshtein distances (stringdist) and unrooted phylogenetic trees (ape) in R version 3.6.1 were used to assess CDR3 homology. Through fastp at Q25 and MiXCR, TCRdb rebuilt clones from the public reads, retaining in-frame beta chains. Entries are consolidated by CDR3 protein sequence, retaining the most common genes and DNA. TCRdb's processing, not the study's, gives the V and J calls here. Recorded for this sample are more than 13,000 distinct CDR3 sequences; under 25% of them occurred a single time. About 15% of the sample rests with the top ten.

Study-level results and caveats: In convalescent patients, nearly all vaccine-specific clones (304 of 307) were found to be mono-reactive for SARS-CoV-2 spike rather than cross-reactive with common cold coronaviruses. Relatively few convalescent patients were included in the study, and early timepoints after natural infection were not analyzed. The median count of SARS-CoV-2-reactive clonotypes went up from around 21 after infection to a few dozen after vaccination, although the change was not significant. Among the post-vaccine SARS-CoV-2-reactive clones in convalescent patients, a median 86.3% showed up only after vaccination, which suggests vaccine-specific priming.

In the paper's terms, the treatment or condition label means: 10-day PBMC culture with coronavirus spike peptide pools or control peptides (ViraFEST assay). The ViraFEST assay, used in the study, expanded antigen-specific T cells with peptide pools and then identified the expanded clonotypes through TCR sequencing. Positive SARS-CoV-2 PCR tests in the convalescent patients dated from March to December 2020, before Alpha, Beta and Delta variants emerged in the United States. More than 1.5 million PBMCs per well were cultured in IMDM with approximately 5% human AB serum and approximately 10 IU/ml IL-2, plus 10 ug/ml peptide pools. On days 3 and 7, half of the culture medium was replaced with fresh IL-2-containing medium. After 10 to 11 days of culture, CD4+ T cells were isolated by negative selection with the EasySep CD4+ T cell isolation kit. PBMCs were separated from whole blood using Ficoll-Paque Plus gradient centrifugation and then either used fresh or cryopreserved at -140C. Each culture condition was generally run in triplicate wells.

The receptor chain draws on TRBV12-3 or TRBV12-4 and TRBJ1-2; 7 middle bases align to TRBD1. This sequence was found in a human donor with COVID-19. The sequenced material came from cultured CD4+ T cells from blood. In nucleotide form, the sequence is TGTGCCAGCAGACTACAGGGGCCAAACTATGGCTACACCTTC. This sequence encodes CASRLQGPNYGYTF.